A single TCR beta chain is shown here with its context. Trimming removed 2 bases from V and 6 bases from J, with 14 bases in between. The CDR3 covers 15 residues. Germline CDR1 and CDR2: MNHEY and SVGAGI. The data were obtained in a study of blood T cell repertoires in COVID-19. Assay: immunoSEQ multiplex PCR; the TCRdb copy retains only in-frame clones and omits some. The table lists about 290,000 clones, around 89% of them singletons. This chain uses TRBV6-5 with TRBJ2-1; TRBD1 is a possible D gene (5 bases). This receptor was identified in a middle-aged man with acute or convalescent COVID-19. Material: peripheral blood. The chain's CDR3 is CASSYLGQGPNEQFF. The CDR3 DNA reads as TGTGCCAGCAGTTACCTTGGACAAGGACCCAATGAGCAGTTCTTC.